This is a list of T cell receptor beta chains from one sample in a study of cytomegalovirus exposure and HLA in healthy donors. Here immunoSEQ multiplex PCR was the method, and the copy in TCRdb shows in-frame clones only, minus some. The sample contains approximately 150,000 clones, around 79% of which appear only once. The specimen was PBMCs. The receptors stem from a man aged 40-49 years in good health and CMV-seronegative. CDR3s include the opening cysteine and the closing phenylalanine or tryptophan. Each record gives: CDR3 protein, CDR3 DNA, J gene, D gene, clone size, V gene. A D gene is named only where the DNA matches it firmly. Rows give clone size only sometimes, using once, few, many, or a class for an expanded clone.

CDR3: CAQKNPGNTIYF; DNA: TGCGCCCAAAAAAATCCCGGAAACACCATATATTTT; J: TRBJ1-3; D: .; size: few; V: TRBV4-1
CDR3: CASSPDRGPGNTIYF; DNA: TGCGCCAGCAGCCCGGACAGGGGCCCTGGAAACACCATATATTTT; J: TRBJ1-3; D: TRBD1; size: .; V: TRBV5-1
CDR3: CASSYAGDNEKLFF; DNA: TGTGCCAGCAGTTACGCCGGGGATAATGAAAAACTGTTTTTT; J: TRBJ1-4; D: .; size: .; V: TRBV6-5
CDR3: CASSYAGAYEQYF; DNA: TGTGCCAGCAGTTACGCGGGGGCCTACGAGCAGTACTTC; J: TRBJ2-7; D: TRBD2; size: .; V: TRBV6-6
CDR3: CASSTGLAGEDEQYF; DNA: TGTGCCAGTAGTACTGGACTAGCGGGAGAAGACGAGCAGTACTTC; J: TRBJ2-7; D: TRBD2; size: .; V: TRBV19
CDR3: CASTSFRDRGMSGANVLTF; DNA: TGTGCCAGCACTTCATTCCGGGACAGGGGTATGTCTGGGGCCAACGTCCTGACTTTC; J: TRBJ2-6; D: TRBD1; size: .; V: TRBV27
CDR3: CASSPIGGSYEQYF; DNA: TGTGCCAGCTCACCAATCGGGGGATCCTACGAGCAGTACTTC; J: TRBJ2-7; D: .; size: .; V: TRBV18
CDR3: CSASATYEQYF; DNA: TGCAGTGCTAGCGCGACCTACGAGCAGTACTTC; J: TRBJ2-7; D: .; size: few; V: TRBV20-1
CDR3: CASSFRGGAGSYEQYF; DNA: TGCGCCAGCAGCTTCCGGGGGGGCGCGGGGAGCTACGAGCAGTACTTC; J: TRBJ2-7; D: TRBD2; size: few; V: TRBV5-1
CDR3: CASSTWTGDYGYTF; DNA: TGTGCCAGCAGTACTTGGACAGGGGACTATGGCTACACCTTC; J: TRBJ1-2; D: TRBD1; size: .; V: TRBV6-4
CDR3: CASRTSAYEQYF; DNA: TGTGCCAGCAGGACTAGCGCCTACGAGCAGTACTTC; J: TRBJ2-7; D: TRBD2; size: few; V: TRBV7-9
CDR3: CASSLGGGSFHQETQYF; DNA: TGCGCCAGCAGCTTGGGAGGCGGGTCCTTCCACCAAGAGACCCAGTACTTC; J: TRBJ2-5; D: .; size: .; V: TRBV5-1
CDR3: CASSFSREGGETIGYGYTF; DNA: TGTGCCAGCAGCTTTTCCCGGGAAGGGGGCGAAACAATTGGCTATGGCTACACCTTC; J: TRBJ1-2; D: TRBD1; size: .; V: TRBV11-1
CDR3: CASSRLAGYTGELFF; DNA: TGTGCCAGCAGTCGACTAGCGGGTTACACCGGGGAGCTGTTTTTT; J: TRBJ2-2; D: TRBD2; size: .; V: TRBV27
CDR3: CATSNGIDRRSNEKLFF; DNA: TGTGCCACCAGCAACGGCATAGACAGAAGATCTAATGAAAAACTGTTTTTT; J: TRBJ1-4; D: .; size: .; V: TRBV15